The sequence of this T cell receptor (beta chain) was determined in a study of Ad26.COV2.S vaccination and SARS-CoV-2 variants. Study background: The trial was COV1001 and the donor's arm was Ad26.COV2.S. Study results and caveats: Similar non-spike TCR breadth was observed in recipients of vaccine and of placebo.

A remark on this clone: Antigen unknown.

Only in-frame clones appear in the TCRdb table, and some are missing; sequencing was by immunoSEQ multiplex PCR. The sample includes about 370,000 clones, about 88% seen only once; the top ten take 1.9%. The CDR3 covers 15 residues. The trim removed 5 bases at V and 4 bases at J, leaving 9 bases unmatched. Germline values: CDR1 MNHEY, CDR2 SVGAGI. Treatment defined: around 19 received Ad26.COV2.S at low or high dose, single or two shots; about 5 received placebo; per-sample allocation not given. Sample collection was performed on day 63 after the first vaccine or placebo injection. Spike of the Wuhan-strain SARS-CoV-2 was expressed by an Ad26 vector, which formed the vaccine.

Source: peripheral blood, taken in a trial of Ad26.COV2.S vaccine versus placebo. This sequence joins TRBV6-5 and TRBJ2-5; 8 bases align to TRBD1. This TCR derives from a person between 18 and 65 years old who received the Ad26.COV2.S COVID-19 vaccine or a placebo. DNA for the CDR3: TGTGCCAGCAGTCGAGGACAGGGTAGTCGAGAGACCCAGTACTTC. This encodes CASSRGQGSRETQYF.